The source of this T cell receptor (delta chain) is a study of fetal and pediatric gammadelta thymocytes (dated by TCRdb to 2021 to 2024). Regarding the study in general: The bulk gammadelta thymocyte repertoires combined previously published and newly generated, unpublished data and were used to strengthen a single-cell study of gammadelta thymocyte development. The bulk gammadelta thymocyte repertoire set covered about ten subjects in total, 3 fetal thymus donors and 7 pediatric thymus donors. Previously published data (refs 27,28) and unpublished data were combined in the bulk gammadelta thymocyte repertoires. Bulk TCR repertoire data were included to raise the number of subjects and reinforce the CDR3 publicity analysis.

On the study overall, not on this receptor specifically: Compared with post-natal repertoires, fetal gammadelta thymocyte repertoires had previously been reported to be enriched for TRDV2, TRGV8 and TRGV9 usage, low N additions and public CDR3s.

In Singapore, elective pregnancy terminations performed for socio-psychological reasons at about 14 to 22 weeks estimated gestational age were the source of the fetal thymuses. All fetuses were assessed as structurally normal by ultrasound before termination and by gross morphological examination after termination. Thymocytes were stained with Zombie NIR viability dye plus antibodies to CD3 (UCHT1), TCRgammadelta (11F2), TCRVgamma9 (IMMU360) and TCRVdelta2 (IMMU389). Bulk TRD and TRG CDR3 repertoires were generated separately from sorted Vgamma9Vdelta2 and nonVgamma9Vdelta2 gammadelta thymocytes of human fetal and pediatric thymuses. Thymic cell suspensions from fetal and post-natal thymuses were prepared as previously described. NonVgamma9Vdelta2 thymocytes were sorted as CD3+ gammadeltaTCR+ cells lacking the Vgamma9+Vdelta2+ phenotype. Cell sorting was done on a FACS Aria III cell sorter (BD Biosciences).

From its cysteine to its phenylalanine, the CDR3 spans 16 amino acids. Only the CDR3 part of the read is kept: 48 bases, read in frame from the first base. Trimming accounts for 6 bases at V and 0 bases at J, while the number of junction bases matched to no gene is 0. Based on the germline V gene, the CDR1 and CDR2 sequences are TSWWSYY and QGS. Sequencing instrument: Illumina MiSeq. In the authors' own workflow: For publicity analysis, the Vgamma9Vdelta2 and nonVgamma9Vdelta2 bulk CDR3 files of each subject were merged into one combined repertoire per subject. Using base R and dplyr, CDR3 publicity was scored on a scale from 0 to 19 by checking each amino acid sequence across 9 single-cell datasets and some 10 bulk repertoires. For TCRdb, the public reads were processed anew by CATT, and duplicate DNA sequences were folded into one row. TCRdb assigned the V and J calls; the authors' analysis was not used. In all, the sample holds about 1,400 delta-chain clones, and under 10% of those were seen once. The ten largest account for 10% to 15% of the sample.

By how much of the sample it makes up, this clone is large (0.1 to 1%). No antigen is known for it. No much larger clonotype is one base removed from it; base qualities were not supplied. The TCR sequence derives from a human fetus. The chain was built from TRDV1 and TRDJ3, with TRDD3 identical over 9 junction bases. The specimen was non-Vgamma9Vdelta2 gamma-delta T cells from the thymus. The cell subset or site label, read with the paper, signifies: CD3+gammadeltaTCR+ thymocytes not co-expressing Vgamma9 and Vdelta2. The CDR3 is CALGGGYSWDTRQMFF. The nucleotide sequence reads TGTGCTCTTGGTGGGGGATACTCCTGGGACACCCGACAGATGTTTTTC.